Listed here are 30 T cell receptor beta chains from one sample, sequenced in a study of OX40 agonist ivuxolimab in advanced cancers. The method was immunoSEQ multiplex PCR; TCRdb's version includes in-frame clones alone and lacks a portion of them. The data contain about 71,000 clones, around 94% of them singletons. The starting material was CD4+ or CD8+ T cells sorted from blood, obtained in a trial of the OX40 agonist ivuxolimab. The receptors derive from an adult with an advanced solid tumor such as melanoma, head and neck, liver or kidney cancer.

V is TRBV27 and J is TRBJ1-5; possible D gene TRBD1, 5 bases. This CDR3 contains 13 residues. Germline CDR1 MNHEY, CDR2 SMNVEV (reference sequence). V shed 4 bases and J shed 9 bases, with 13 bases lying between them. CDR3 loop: CASSYEGRAPQHF. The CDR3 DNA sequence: TGTGCCAGCAGTTATGAGGGGCGGGCGCCCCAGCATTTT.

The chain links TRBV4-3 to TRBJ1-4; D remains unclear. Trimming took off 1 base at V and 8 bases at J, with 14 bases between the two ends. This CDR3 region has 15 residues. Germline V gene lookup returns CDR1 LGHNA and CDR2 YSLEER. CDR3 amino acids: CASSQGSEQREKLFF. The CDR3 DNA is TGCGCCAGCAGCCAAGGGTCGGAACAGCGGGAAAAACTGTTTTTT.

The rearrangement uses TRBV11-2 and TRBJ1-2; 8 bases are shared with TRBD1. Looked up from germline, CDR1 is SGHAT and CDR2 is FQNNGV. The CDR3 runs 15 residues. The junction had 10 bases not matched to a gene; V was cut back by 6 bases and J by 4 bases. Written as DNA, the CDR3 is TGTGCCAGCAGTCCATCGACAGGGGTGGCCTATGGCTACACCTTC. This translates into CASSPSTGVAYGYTF. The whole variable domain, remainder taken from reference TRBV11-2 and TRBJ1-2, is EAGVAQSPRYKIIEKRQSVAFWCNPISGHATLYWYQQILGQGPKLLIQFQNNGVVDDSQLPKDRFSAERLKGVDSTLKIQPAKLEDSAVYLCASSPSTGVAYGYTFGSGTRLTVV.

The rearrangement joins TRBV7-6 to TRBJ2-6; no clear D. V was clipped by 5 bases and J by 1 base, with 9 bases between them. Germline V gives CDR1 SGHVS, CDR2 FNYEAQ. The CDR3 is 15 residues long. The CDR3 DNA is TGTGCCAGCAGCCCCACGGATTCTGGGGCCAACGTCCTGACTTTC. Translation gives CASSPTDSGANVLTF. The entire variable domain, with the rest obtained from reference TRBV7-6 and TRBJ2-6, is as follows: GAGVSQSPRYKVTKRGQDVALRCDPISGHVSLYWYRQALGQGPEFLTYFNYEAQQDKSGLPNDRFSAERPEGSISTLTIQRTEQRDSAMYRCASSPTDSGANVLTFGAGSRLTVL.

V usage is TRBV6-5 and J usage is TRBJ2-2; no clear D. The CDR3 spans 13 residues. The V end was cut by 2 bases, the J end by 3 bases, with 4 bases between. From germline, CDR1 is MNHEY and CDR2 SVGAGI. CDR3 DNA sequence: TGTGCCAGCAGTTACGTGGACACCGGGGAGCTGTTTTTT. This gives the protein CASSYVDTGELFF.

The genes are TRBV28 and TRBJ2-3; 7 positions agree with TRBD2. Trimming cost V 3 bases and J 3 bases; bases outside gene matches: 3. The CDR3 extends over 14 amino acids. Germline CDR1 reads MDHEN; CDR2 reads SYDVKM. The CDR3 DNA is TGTGCCAGCAGTTTGGGGGGAGGGACAGATACGCAGTATTTT. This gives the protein CASSLGGGTDTQYF.

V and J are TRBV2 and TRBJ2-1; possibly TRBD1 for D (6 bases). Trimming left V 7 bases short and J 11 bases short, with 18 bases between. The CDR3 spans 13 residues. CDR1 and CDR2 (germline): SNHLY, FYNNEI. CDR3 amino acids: CASTGTTDIKQFF. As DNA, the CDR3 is TGTGCCAGCACCGGGACAACGGATATCAAGCAGTTCTTC.

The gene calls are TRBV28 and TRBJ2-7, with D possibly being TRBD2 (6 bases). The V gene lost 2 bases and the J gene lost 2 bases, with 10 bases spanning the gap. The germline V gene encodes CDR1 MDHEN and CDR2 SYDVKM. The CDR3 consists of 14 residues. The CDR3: CASSLGGVPYEQYF. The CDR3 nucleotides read TGTGCCAGCAGTTTAGGAGGGGTTCCCTACGAGCAGTACTTC.

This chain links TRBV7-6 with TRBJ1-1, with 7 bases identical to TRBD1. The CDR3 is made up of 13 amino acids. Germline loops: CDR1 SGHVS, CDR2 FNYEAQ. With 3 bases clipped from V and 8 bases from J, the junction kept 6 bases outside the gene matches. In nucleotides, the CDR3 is TGTGCCAGCAGCTTGACAGGGATGGCGGAAGCTTTCTTT. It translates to CASSLTGMAEAFF.

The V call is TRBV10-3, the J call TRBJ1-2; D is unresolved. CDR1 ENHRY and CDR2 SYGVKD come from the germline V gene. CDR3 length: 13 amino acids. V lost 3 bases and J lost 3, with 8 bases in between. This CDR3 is CAISDRGDYGYTF. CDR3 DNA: TGTGCCATCAGTGACAGAGGCGACTATGGCTACACCTTC.

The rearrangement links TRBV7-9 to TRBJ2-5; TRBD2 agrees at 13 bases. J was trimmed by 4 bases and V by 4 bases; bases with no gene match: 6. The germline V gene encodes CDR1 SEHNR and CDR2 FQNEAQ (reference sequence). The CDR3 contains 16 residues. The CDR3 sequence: CASSSALAGGPETQYF. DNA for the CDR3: TGTGCCAGCAGCTCCGCACTAGCGGGAGGGCCAGAGACCCAGTACTTC.

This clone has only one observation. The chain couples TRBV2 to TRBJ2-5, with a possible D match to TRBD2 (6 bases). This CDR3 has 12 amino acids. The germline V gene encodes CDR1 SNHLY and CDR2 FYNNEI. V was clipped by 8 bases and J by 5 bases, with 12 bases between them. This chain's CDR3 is CASLGGAETQYF. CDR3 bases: TGTGCCAGCCTGGGGGGTGCGGAGACCCAGTACTTC.

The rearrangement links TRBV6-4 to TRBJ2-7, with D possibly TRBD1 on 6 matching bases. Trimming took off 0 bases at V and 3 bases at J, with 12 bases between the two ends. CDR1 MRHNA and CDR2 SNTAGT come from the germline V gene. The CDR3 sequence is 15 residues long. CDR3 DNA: TGTGCCAGCAGTGACTCCAGGGGCGAGGGCTACGAGCAGTACTTC. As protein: CASSDSRGEGYEQYF.

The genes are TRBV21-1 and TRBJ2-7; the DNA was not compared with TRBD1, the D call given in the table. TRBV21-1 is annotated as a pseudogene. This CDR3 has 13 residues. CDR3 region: CASTVGVAYEQYF. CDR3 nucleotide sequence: TGTGCCAGCACCGTAGGGGTCGCCTACGAGCAGTACTTC.

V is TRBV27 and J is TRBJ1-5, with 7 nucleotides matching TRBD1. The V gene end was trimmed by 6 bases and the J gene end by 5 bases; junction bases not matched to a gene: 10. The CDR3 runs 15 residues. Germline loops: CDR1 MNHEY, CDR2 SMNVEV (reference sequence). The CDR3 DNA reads TGTGCCAGCAGATTAGGACGGGACAGCTATCAGCCCCAGCATTTT. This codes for CASRLGRDSYQPQHF.

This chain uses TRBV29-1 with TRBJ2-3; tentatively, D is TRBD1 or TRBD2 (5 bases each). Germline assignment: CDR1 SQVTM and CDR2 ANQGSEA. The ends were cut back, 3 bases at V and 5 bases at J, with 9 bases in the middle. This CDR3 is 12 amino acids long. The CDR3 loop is CSVDLGVDTQYF. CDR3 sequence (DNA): TGCAGCGTTGATCTGGGGGTAGATACGCAGTATTTT.

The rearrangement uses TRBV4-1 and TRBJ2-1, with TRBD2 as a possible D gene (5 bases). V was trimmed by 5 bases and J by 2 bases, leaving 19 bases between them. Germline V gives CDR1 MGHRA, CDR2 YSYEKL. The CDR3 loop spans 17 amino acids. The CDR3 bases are TGCGCCAGCAGCTCCCGGACTGGAGCAGGCCCCTACAATGAGCAGTTCTTC. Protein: CASSSRTGAGPYNEQFF.

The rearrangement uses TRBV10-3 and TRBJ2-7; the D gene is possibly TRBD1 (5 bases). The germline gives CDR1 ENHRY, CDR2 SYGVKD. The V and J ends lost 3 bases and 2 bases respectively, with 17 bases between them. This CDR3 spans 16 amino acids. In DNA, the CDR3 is TGTGCCATCAGTGATTTAACCCCAGGGAATCCCTACGAGCAGTACTTC. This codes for CAISDLTPGNPYEQYF.

The CDR3 here is CASRGGGASRATDTQYF. CDR3 sequence (DNA): TGCGCCAGCAGGGGCGGGGGGGCATCTAGAGCCACAGATACGCAGTATTTT. This chain links TRBV4-3 with TRBJ2-3; 9 bases line up with TRBD2. After removal of 6 bases from V and 2 bases from J, the junction contained 12 bases not matched to a gene. The length of the CDR3 is 17 residues. CDR1 and CDR2 (germline): LGHNA, YSLEER.

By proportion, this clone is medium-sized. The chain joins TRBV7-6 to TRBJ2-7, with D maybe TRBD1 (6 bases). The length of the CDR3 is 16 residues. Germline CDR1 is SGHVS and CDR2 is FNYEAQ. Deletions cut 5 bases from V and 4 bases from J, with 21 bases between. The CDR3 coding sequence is TGTGCCAGCAGCATGCTCTCCGGGACAAAACTATACGAGCAGTACTTC. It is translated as CASSMLSGTKLYEQYF.

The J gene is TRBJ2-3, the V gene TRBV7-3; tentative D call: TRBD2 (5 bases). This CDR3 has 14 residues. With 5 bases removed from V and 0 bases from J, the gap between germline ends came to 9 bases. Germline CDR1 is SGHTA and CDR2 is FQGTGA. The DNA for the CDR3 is TGTGCCAGCAGCCCCGGAGGTAGCACAGATACGCAGTATTTT. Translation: CASSPGGSTDTQYF.

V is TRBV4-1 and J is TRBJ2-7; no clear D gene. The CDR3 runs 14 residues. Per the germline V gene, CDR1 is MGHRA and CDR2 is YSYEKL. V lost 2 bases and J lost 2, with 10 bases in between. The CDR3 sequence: CASSQPSPAYEQYF. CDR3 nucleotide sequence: TGCGCCAGCAGCCAACCGTCCCCGGCCTACGAGCAGTACTTC.

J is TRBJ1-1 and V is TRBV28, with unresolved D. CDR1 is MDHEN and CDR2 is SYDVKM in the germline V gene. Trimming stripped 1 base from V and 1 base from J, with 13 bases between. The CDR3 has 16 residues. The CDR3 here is CASSLSPRERNTEAFF. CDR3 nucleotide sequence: TGTGCCAGCAGTTTATCCCCCCGGGAGAGGAACACTGAAGCTTTCTTT. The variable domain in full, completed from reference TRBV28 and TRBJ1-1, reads DVKVTQSSRYLVKRTGEKVFLECVQDMDHENMFWYRQDPGLGLRLIYFSYDVKMKEKGDIPEGYSVSREKKERFSLILESASTNQTSMYLCASSLSPRERNTEAFFGQGTRLTVV.

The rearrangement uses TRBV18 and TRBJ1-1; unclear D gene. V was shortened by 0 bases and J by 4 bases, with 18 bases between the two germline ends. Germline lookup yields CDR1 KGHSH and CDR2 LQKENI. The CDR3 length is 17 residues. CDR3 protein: CASSPPRSGSDFTEAFF. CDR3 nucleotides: TGTGCCAGCTCACCACCGCGTTCGGGATCGGATTTCACTGAAGCTTTCTTT.

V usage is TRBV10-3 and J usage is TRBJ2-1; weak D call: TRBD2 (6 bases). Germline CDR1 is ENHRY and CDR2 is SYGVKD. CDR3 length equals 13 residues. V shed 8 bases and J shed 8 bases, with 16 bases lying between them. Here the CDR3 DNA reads TGTGCCATCTGGGCCTTCGGAGGGGATGAGCAGTTCTTC. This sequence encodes CAIWAFGGDEQFF.

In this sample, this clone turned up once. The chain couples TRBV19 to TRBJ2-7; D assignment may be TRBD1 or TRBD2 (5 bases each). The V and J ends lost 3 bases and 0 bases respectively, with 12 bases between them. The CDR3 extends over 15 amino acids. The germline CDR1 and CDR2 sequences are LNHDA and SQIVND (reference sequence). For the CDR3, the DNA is TGTGCCAGTAGTATCGGGGCGGCTAGCTCCTACGAGCAGTACTTC. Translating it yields CASSIGAASSYEQYF.

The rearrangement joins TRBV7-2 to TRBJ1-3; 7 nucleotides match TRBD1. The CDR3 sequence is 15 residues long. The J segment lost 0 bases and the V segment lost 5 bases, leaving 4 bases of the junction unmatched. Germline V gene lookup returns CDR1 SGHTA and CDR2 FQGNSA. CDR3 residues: CASSARDSSGNTIYF. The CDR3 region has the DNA TGTGCCAGCAGCGCCCGGGACAGCTCTGGAAACACCATATATTTT.

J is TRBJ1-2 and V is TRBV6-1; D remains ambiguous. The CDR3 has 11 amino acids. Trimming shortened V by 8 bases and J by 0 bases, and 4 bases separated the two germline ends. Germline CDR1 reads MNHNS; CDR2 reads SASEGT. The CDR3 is CASDPNYGYTF. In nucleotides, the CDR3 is TGTGCCAGCGATCCTAACTATGGCTACACCTTC.

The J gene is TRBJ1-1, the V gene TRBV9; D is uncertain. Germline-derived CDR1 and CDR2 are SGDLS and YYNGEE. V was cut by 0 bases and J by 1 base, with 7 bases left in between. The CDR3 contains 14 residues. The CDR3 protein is CASSVGQRNTEAFF. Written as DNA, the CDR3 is TGTGCCAGCAGCGTAGGCCAGAGGAACACTGAAGCTTTCTTT. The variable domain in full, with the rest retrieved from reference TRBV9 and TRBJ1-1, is DSGVTQTPKHLITATGQRVTLRCSPRSGDLSVYWYQQSLDQGLQFLIQYYNGEERAKGNILERFSAQQFPDLHSELNLSSLELGDSALYFCASSVGQRNTEAFFGQGTRLTVV.

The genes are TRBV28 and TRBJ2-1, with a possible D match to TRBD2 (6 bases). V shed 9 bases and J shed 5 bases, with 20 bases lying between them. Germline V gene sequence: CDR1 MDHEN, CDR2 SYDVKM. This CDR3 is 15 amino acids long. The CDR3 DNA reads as TGTGCCAGTCGGGGGTTGTTGGGAGGTAACAATGAGCAGTTCTTC. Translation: CASRGLLGGNNEQFF.